These 20 T cell receptor beta chains were sequenced from one sample in a study of T cell responses to AZD1222 COVID-19 vaccine. The repertoire was sequenced with immunoSEQ multiplex PCR; TCRdb's copy has only in-frame clones and lacks some. The profile shows 90,000 to 120,000 clones, 92% of them singletons. The specimen was peripheral blood, collected 28 days after the second AZD1222 dose. The receptors come from an adult who received the AZD1222 COVID-19 vaccine.

The CDR3 reads CATRYPEGPQHF. The CDR3 nucleotides read TGTGCCACAAGATACCCGGAGGGACCCCAGCATTTT. The chain uses TRBV15 and TRBJ1-5; D not resolved. The CDR3 extends over 12 amino acids. From germline, CDR1 is LNHNV and CDR2 YYDKDF (reference sequence). Deletions cut 9 bases from V and 10 bases from J, with 16 bases between.

Here the CDR3 reads CASIRDRGRGEQYF. The CDR3 DNA reads TGTGCCAGCATTCGCGACAGGGGAAGGGGCGAGCAGTACTTC. This chain joins TRBV6-5 and TRBJ2-7, with 8 bases that match TRBD1. V lost 7 bases to trimming and J lost 6 bases; unmatched junction nucleotides: 11. The length of the CDR3 is 14 residues. Germline CDR1 MNHEY, CDR2 SVGAGI.

V gene TRBV3-1 (or the pseudogene TRBV3-2) combines with J gene TRBJ1-3; D remains unclear. V was pared by 1 base and J by 0 bases, with 4 bases between. The CDR3 covers 14 residues. Germline V gives CDR1 LGHDT, CDR2 YNNKEL (reference sequence). Here the CDR3 DNA reads TGTGCCAGCAGCCAAGTCGCCTCTGGAAACACCATATATTTT. Its protein is CASSQVASGNTIYF.

The CDR3 here is CASSLGGGGVDTQYF. In DNA form, the CDR3 reads TGCGCCAGCAGCCTCGGCGGTGGGGGGGTTGATACGCAGTATTTT. The chain has TRBV5-1 and TRBJ2-3, with 7 bases that match TRBD2. V dropped 4 bases and J dropped 6; count of bases not matched to a gene: 11. CDR3 size: 15 residues. Germline V gene lookup returns CDR1 SGHRS and CDR2 YFSETQ.

The CDR3 bases are TGTGCCAGCAGTGTAGCGGGGGGAAACCATGAGCAGTTCTTC. Translating it yields CASSVAGGNHEQFF. V and J are TRBV25-1 and TRBJ2-1; 10 bases are shared with TRBD2. V dropped 4 bases and J dropped 8; count of bases not matched to a gene: 5. The length of the CDR3 is 14 residues. Germline V CDR1 and CDR2: MGHDK, SYGVNS.

The chain combines TRBV15 with TRBJ2-1, with 13 bases identical to TRBD2. J gave up 2 bases and V 0 bases, and 4 bases lay outside the gene matches. The CDR3 covers 18 residues. CDR1 and CDR2 from the germline V gene are LNHNV and YYDKDF (reference sequence). The CDR3 bases are TGTGCCACCAGCAGAGATAGGACTAGCGGGGGACCCTACAATGAGCAGTTCTTC. It encodes CATSRDRTSGGPYNEQFF.

The CDR3: CASSLMEAPATIYF. The CDR3 nucleotides are TGTGCCAGCAGCTTAATGGAGGCGCCCGCCACCATATATTTT. This sequence joins TRBV7-9 and TRBJ1-3; D not resolved. The germline V gene has CDR1 SEHNR and CDR2 FQNEAQ (reference sequence). The CDR3 length is 14 residues. V lost 2 bases and J 9 bases, leaving 14 bases between the germline ends.

This clone showed up just once. This chain uses TRBV28 with TRBJ1-1; D might be TRBD1 (5 bases). The CDR3 consists of 16 residues. Trimming took off 5 bases at V and 1 base at J, with 17 bases between the two ends. The germline gives CDR1 MDHEN, CDR2 SYDVKM. The CDR3 spells CASSLDLWGRNTEAFF. CDR3 DNA: TGTGCCAGCAGTCTCGATCTCTGGGGCCGGAACACTGAAGCTTTCTTT. The full variable domain, in which reference TRBV28 and TRBJ1-1 provide the parts outside the CDR3, is DVKVTQSSRYLVKRTGEKVFLECVQDMDHENMFWYRQDPGLGLRLIYFSYDVKMKEKGDIPEGYSVSREKKERFSLILESASTNQTSMYLCASSLDLWGRNTEAFFGQGTRLTVV.

The chain is built from TRBV13 and TRBJ1-3; D is unclear. CDR3 length: 13 residues. The ends were cut back, 6 bases at V and 3 bases at J, with 9 bases in the middle. Germline CDR1 is PRHDT and CDR2 is FYEKMQ (reference sequence). CDR3 protein: CASSGSRGNTIYF. The CDR3 DNA sequence: TGTGCCAGCAGTGGGTCCCGTGGAAACACCATATATTTT.

V gene TRBV19 combines with J gene TRBJ1-5, with a possible D match to TRBD1 (6 bases). CDR1 is LNHDA, CDR2 SQIVND, per germline (reference sequence). Trimming took 2 bases from V and 2 from J, leaving 16 bases between them. CDR3 length: 17 residues. The CDR3 sequence: CASSISSGADGNQPQHF. CDR3 in DNA: TGTGCCAGTAGTATAAGTTCGGGGGCTGATGGCAATCAGCCCCAGCATTTT.

The table lists this clone with a count of one. The V and J genes are TRBV3-1 (or the pseudogene TRBV3-2) and TRBJ1-3; a weak D match, TRBD1 (5 bases). Trimming removed 3 bases from V and 3 bases from J, with 9 bases in between. Germline CDR1 and CDR2: LGHDT and YNNKEL (reference sequence). This CDR3 comprises 14 residues. CDR3 protein: CASSHSGIGNTIYF. Written as DNA, the CDR3 is TGTGCCAGCAGCCATTCAGGGATTGGAAACACCATATATTTT.

The V gene is TRBV27, the J gene TRBJ1-6; 7 bases fit TRBD1. The CDR3 is 18 residues long. After removal of 4 bases from V and 7 bases from J, the junction contained 16 bases not matched to a gene. In germline, CDR1 is MNHEY, CDR2 SMNVEV (reference sequence). CDR3 nucleotides: TGTGCCAGCAGTTCAATCATGGAAACAGGGGTTGCAAATTCACCCCTCCACTTT. Translated, it gives CASSSIMETGVANSPLHF.

The chain uses TRBV30 and TRBJ1-5; 7 bases align to TRBD1. CDR1 is GTSNPN and CDR2 is SVGIG in the germline V gene (reference sequence). Trimming cost V 3 bases and J 4 bases; bases outside gene matches: 3. This CDR3 region has 13 residues. CDR3 amino acids: CAWSQQGNQPQHF. DNA of the CDR3: TGTGCCTGGAGCCAACAGGGGAATCAGCCCCAGCATTTT. Filled out from reference TRBV30 and TRBJ1-5, the complete variable domain reads SQTIHQWPATLVQPVGSPLSLECTVEGTSNPNLYWYRQAAGRGLQLLFYSVGIGQISSEVPQNLSASRPQDRQFILSSKKLLLSDSGFYLCAWSQQGNQPQHFGDGTRLSIL.

The chain combines TRBV5-1 with TRBJ2-5; D gene unclear. CDR1 SGHRS and CDR2 YFSETQ come from the germline V gene. Between the trimmed V and J ends, which lost 3 bases and 5 bases, there was a span of 8 bases. This CDR3 has 12 residues. CDR3 in DNA: TGCGCCAGCAGCTCCAATAGGGAGACCCAGTACTTC. Translated: CASSSNRETQYF.

This rearrangement joins TRBV19 to TRBJ2-3; D ambiguous. Per the germline V gene, CDR1 is LNHDA and CDR2 is SQIVND (reference sequence). The CDR3 loop spans 11 amino acids. V lost 4 bases and J lost 5, with 4 bases in between. Here the CDR3 DNA reads TGTGCCAGTAGTAGTTTAGATACGCAGTATTTT. It codes for CASSSLDTQYF.

The rearrangement uses TRBV15 and TRBJ1-1, with no clear D. The CDR3 spans 17 residues. CDR1 and CDR2 from the germline V gene are LNHNV and YYDKDF (reference sequence). V dropped 2 bases and J dropped 1 base, with 17 bases sitting between them. DNA for the CDR3: TGTGCCACCAGCAGAAAGGCAGGCCCCATTGGGAACACTGAAGCTTTCTTT. It specifies CATSRKAGPIGNTEAFF.

This chain links TRBV15 with TRBJ1-5; D may be TRBD1 (6 bases). Between the trimmed V and J ends, which lost 5 bases and 7 bases, there was a span of 12 bases. Per the germline V gene, CDR1 is LNHNV and CDR2 is YYDKDF (reference sequence). CDR3 size: 13 residues. CDR3 residues: CATSGQGHQPQHF. The DNA of the CDR3 is TGTGCCACCAGCGGGCAGGGGCACCAGCCCCAGCATTTT.

This chain connects TRBV25-1 to TRBJ1-4, with D perhaps TRBD1 (6 bases). The germline gives CDR1 MGHDK, CDR2 SYGVNS. The germline V and J ends were trimmed by 4 bases and 5 bases, with 11 bases remaining between them. The CDR3 is 14 amino acids. This CDR3 reads CASSGWTVNEKLFF. CDR3 nucleotide sequence: TGTGCCAGCAGTGGTTGGACAGTGAATGAAAAACTGTTTTTT.

This clone was recorded once. The rearrangement joins TRBV14 to TRBJ1-2, with a possible D match to TRBD1 (6 bases). V lost 1 base, J lost 5 bases, and 8 bases lay in between. The CDR3 loop spans 13 amino acids. Germline CDR1 SGHDN, CDR2 FVKESK. Here the CDR3 reads CASSQGGTYGYTF. The CDR3 coding sequence is TGTGCCAGCAGCCAAGGGGGGACATATGGCTACACCTTC.

V and J are TRBV5-4 and TRBJ2-5; a possible D gene is TRBD2 (6 bases). The V gene lost 3 bases and the J gene lost 1 base, with 10 bases spanning the gap. CDR3 length: 14 amino acids. Germline values: CDR1 SGHNT, CDR2 YYREEE (reference sequence). This chain's CDR3 is CASSSGGTQETQYF. In DNA form, the CDR3 reads TGTGCCAGCAGCTCAGGAGGGACCCAAGAGACCCAGTACTTC.